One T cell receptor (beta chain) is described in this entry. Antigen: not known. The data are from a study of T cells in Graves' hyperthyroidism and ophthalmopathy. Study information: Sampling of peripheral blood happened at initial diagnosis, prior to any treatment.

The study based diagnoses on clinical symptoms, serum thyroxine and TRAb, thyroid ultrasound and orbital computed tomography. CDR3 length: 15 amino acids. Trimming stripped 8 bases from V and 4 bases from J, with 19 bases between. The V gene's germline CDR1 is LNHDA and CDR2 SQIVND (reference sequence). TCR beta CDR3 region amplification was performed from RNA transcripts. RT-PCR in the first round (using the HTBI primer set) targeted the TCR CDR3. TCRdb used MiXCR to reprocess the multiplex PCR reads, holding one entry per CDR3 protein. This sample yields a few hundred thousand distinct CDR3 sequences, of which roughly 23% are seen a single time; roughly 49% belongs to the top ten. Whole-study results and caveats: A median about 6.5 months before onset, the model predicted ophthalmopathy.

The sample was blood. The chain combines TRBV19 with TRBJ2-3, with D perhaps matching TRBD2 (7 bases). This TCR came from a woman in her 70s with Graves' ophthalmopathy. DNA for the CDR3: TGTGCCAGTGCCATCGGTGGGGAGGGGGCAGATACGCAGTATTTT. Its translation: CASAIGGEGADTQYF. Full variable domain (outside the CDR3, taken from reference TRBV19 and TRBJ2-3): DGGITQSPKYLFRKEGQNVTLSCEQNLNHDAMYWYRQDPGQGLRLIYYSQIVNDFQKGDIAEGYSVSREKKESFPLTVTSAQKNPTAFYLCASAIGGEGADTQYFGPGTRLTVL.